Listed below are T cell receptor beta chains from one sample, sequenced in a study of T cells after yellow fever vaccination. TCRdb reanalysed the 5' RACE reads using MiXCR and keeps one entry per CDR3 protein. The sample lists about 340,000 distinct CDR3 sequences; 3% to 4.5% were seen once. This material consisted of PBMCs, taken 5 days after the yellow fever booster vaccination. The receptors were sampled from a man aged 18 to 29 who received the YFV17D yellow fever vaccine. Both conserved end residues are part of each CDR3. A D gene is named only where the DNA matches it firmly. Clone size is stated in some rows and not others, as once, few, many or a class when expanded.

j_call d_call v_call clone_size cdr3_nt cdr3_aa
TRBJ2-2 NA TRBV20-1 few TGCAGTGCTAGTAACTGGGGGCAGGGCGGGGAGCTGTTTTTT CSASNWGQGGELFF
TRBJ2-1 TRBD2 TRBV15 few TGTGCCACCAGTCCTAGGACGGGGGGGTCTTTCTTC CATSPRTGGSFF
TRBJ1-6 NA TRBV7-6 NA TGTGCCAGCAGCTTAGCGGGAGGGGTTAATAATTCACCCCTCCACTTT CASSLAGGVNNSPLHF
TRBJ2-4 TRBD1 TRBV20-1 NA TGCAGTGCTCCATACAGGGGGCGGCTGGACATTCAGTACTTC CSAPYRGRLDIQYF
TRBJ1-4 NA TRBV2 NA TGTGCCAGCAGTGTTCAGGGAGGACAAGAAAAACTGTTTTTT CASSVQGGQEKLFF
TRBJ1-5 NA TRBV11-2 NA TGTGCCAGCAGCCCCGCTGAGGGTCAGCCCCAGCATTTT CASSPAEGQPQHF
TRBJ1-4 NA TRBV28 NA TGTGCCAGCAGTTACAGGTCAACTAATGAAAAACTGTTTTTT CASSYRSTNEKLFF
TRBJ2-3 TRBD2 TRBV7-2 many TGTGCCAGCAGCCACAATCCGGGACTAGCGTACGATACGCAGTATTTT CASSHNPGLAYDTQYF
TRBJ2-4 TRBD2 TRBV11-2 NA TGTGCCAGCAGCTTAGAGCCAGCGGGGGTCAAAAACATTCAGTACTTC CASSLEPAGVKNIQYF
TRBJ1-1 NA TRBV18 NA TGTGCCAGCTCACCACACAACAGGGTGTTTGAAGCTTTCTTT CASSPHNRVFEAFF
TRBJ2-7 NA TRBV7-9 few TGTGCCAGCGGGCCAACGGGCTCCTACTACGAGCAGTACTTC CASGPTGSYYEQYF
TRBJ2-1 TRBD2 TRBV5-5 many TGTGCCAGCAGAAGTCGCGGGGGGTCCTACAATGAGCAGTTCTTC CASRSRGGSYNEQFF
TRBJ2-2 TRBD2 TRBV20-1 NA TGCAGTGCTAGAGATGTGACTAGCGGAGACGCGAACACCGGGGAGCTGTTTTTT CSARDVTSGDANTGELFF
TRBJ2-3 TRBD1 TRBV7-8 many TGTGCCAGCAGCTCAGTTATGACAGGGGGCAACGCAGATACGCAGTATTTT CASSSVMTGGNADTQYF
TRBJ1-6 TRBD1 TRBV7-9 NA TGTGCCAGCAGCCGACAGGGATATAATTCACCCCTCCACTTT CASSRQGYNSPLHF
TRBJ2-5 NA TRBV7-2 many TGTGCCAGCAGCTTAGGAGGGGCGTCTGGGCAAGAGACCCAGTACTTC CASSLGGASGQETQYF
TRBJ2-1 NA TRBV4-2 many TGTGCCAGCAGCCAAGGCCACATACTAAGCTACAATGAGCAGTTCTTC CASSQGHILSYNEQFF
TRBJ1-2 NA TRBV5-6 many TGTGCCAGCAGCTTGGGGTCAGGAGGCTATAACTATGGCTACACCTTC CASSLGSGGYNYGYTF
TRBJ2-1 TRBD2 TRBV25-1 many TGTGCCAGCAGTGAATGGACTAGCGGGGAGAGCTCCTACAATGAGCAGTTCTTC CASSEWTSGESSYNEQFF
TRBJ2-5 NA TRBV15 NA TGTGCCACCAGCAGAGAGGTTAGGGAGACCCAGTACTTC CATSREVRETQYF
TRBJ2-4 NA TRBV6-2/TRBV6-3 NA TGTGCCAGCAGTTACTTGTCCAGGGCGAACATTCAGTACTTC CASSYLSRANIQYF
TRBJ2-1 TRBD2 TRBV7-2 few TGTGCCAGCAGCTTAGTTGTGTCTGGGCGGGGGGGGAGTGAGCAGTTCTTC CASSLVVSGRGGSEQFF
TRBJ2-3 NA TRBV7-9 few TGTGCCAGCAGTTACCTTCGGACGCAGGCTAGCACAGATACGCAGTATTTT CASSYLRTQASTDTQYF
TRBJ1-1 NA TRBV28 many TGTGCCAGCAGTTGGCGGGCATTAAACACTGAAGCTTTCTTT CASSWRALNTEAFF
TRBJ2-7 NA TRBV21-1 few TGTGCCAGCAGAAGAACCGGGCCCATTTCCTACGAGCAGTACTTC CASRRTGPISYEQYF
TRBJ1-2 TRBD1 TRBV18 many TGTGCCAGCTCACCCGACAGGGATGGCTATGGCTACACCTTC CASSPDRDGYGYTF
TRBJ2-3 NA TRBV20-1 NA TGCAGTGCTGGGCTCGGCCGGACAGATACGCAGTATTTT CSAGLGRTDTQYF
TRBJ2-6 NA TRBV5-6 NA TGTGCCAGCAGCGGACGGCGGTCTGGGGCCAACGTCCTGACTTTC CASSGRRSGANVLTF
TRBJ2-3 TRBD2 TRBV9 NA TGTGCCAGCAGCGCCCTTAGCGGGGGGGCCTCAGATACGCAGTATTTT CASSALSGGASDTQYF
TRBJ1-1 NA TRBV20-1 NA TGCAGTGCTGGAAAGGGACAGAACACTGAAGCTTTCTTT CSAGKGQNTEAFF